Presented here are 28 T cell receptor beta chains from one specimen sequenced in a study of OX40 agonist ivuxolimab in advanced cancers. This table comes from immunoSEQ multiplex PCR, and its TCRdb copy is limited to in-frame clones, with some not included. The sample lists about 84,000 clones, more than 70% occurring once. The sequencing used CD4+ or CD8+ T cells sorted from blood, collected in a trial of the OX40 agonist ivuxolimab. Receptor source: an adult with an advanced solid tumor such as melanoma, head and neck, liver or kidney cancer.

The rearrangement joins TRBV25-1 to TRBJ1-5, with 8 bases aligning to TRBD1. The CDR3 is 13 residues long. From germline, CDR1 is MGHDK and CDR2 SYGVNS. The V gene end was trimmed by 3 bases and the J gene end by 7 bases; junction bases not matched to a gene: 2. CDR3 sequence reads: CASSEYRGQPQHF. CDR3 in DNA: TGTGCCAGCAGTGAGTACAGGGGGCAGCCCCAGCATTTT. The full variable domain, rest sourced from reference TRBV25-1 and TRBJ1-5, is EADIYQTPRYLVIGTGKKITLECSQTMGHDKMYWYQQDPGMELHLIHYSYGVNSTEKGDLSSESTVSRIRTEHFPLTLESARPSHTSQYLCASSEYRGQPQHFGDGTRLSIL.

This clone was found a few times. The rearrangement joins TRBV5-1 to TRBJ1-5, with TRBD1 matching over 9 bases. Trimming cost V 0 bases and J 6 bases; bases outside gene matches: 10. Germline CDR1 SGHRS, CDR2 YFSETQ. This CDR3 is 17 amino acids long. The CDR3 sequence: CASSLGTGTGSVQPQHF. The CDR3 DNA is TGCGCCAGCAGCTTGGGAACCGGGACAGGGTCCGTTCAGCCCCAGCATTTT. Using reference TRBV5-1 and TRBJ1-5 for the parts outside the CDR3, the full variable domain is KAGVTQTPRYLIKTRGQQVTLSCSPISGHRSVSWYQQTPGQGLQFLFEYFSETQRNKGNFPGRFSGRQFSNSRSEMNVSTLELGDSALYLCASSLGTGTGSVQPQHFGDGTRLSIL.

This clone appeared a few times. This chain joins TRBV2 and TRBJ2-7; 9 nucleotides match TRBD2. The CDR3 consists of 18 residues. V lost 1 base to trimming and J lost 6 bases; unmatched junction nucleotides: 16. The germline V gene encodes CDR1 SNHLY and CDR2 FYNNEI. CDR3 nucleotide sequence: TGTGCCAGCAGTGAAGATAAGCGGGATCCGGGACTAGCTCGCGAGCAGTACTTC. The encoded protein is CASSEDKRDPGLAREQYF.

This clone showed up just a few times. This chain joins TRBV2 and TRBJ1-1; 7 bases are a match to TRBD1. This CDR3 region has 19 residues. V lost 6 bases to trimming and J lost 2 bases; unmatched junction nucleotides: 21. CDR1 is SNHLY, CDR2 FYNNEI, per germline. The CDR3 protein is CASRKTGQDVVRLNTEAFF. For the CDR3, the DNA is TGTGCCAGCAGGAAGACCGGACAGGACGTTGTAAGGTTAAACACTGAAGCTTTCTTT.

This clone has a single count. The genes are TRBV28 and TRBJ1-2, with 9 bases fitting TRBD1. V trimming: 3 bases; J trimming: 9 bases; junction bases outside the gene matches: 11. This CDR3 is 15 amino acids long. Germline-derived CDR1 and CDR2 are MDHEN and SYDVKM. The CDR3 region is CASSLKGTGFDRYTF. The CDR3 DNA follows: TGTGCCAGCAGTTTGAAGGGGACAGGGTTTGATCGCTACACCTTC.

This chain uses TRBV14 with TRBJ1-4, with D tentatively TRBD1 (5 bases). The germline V gene encodes CDR1 SGHDN and CDR2 FVKESK. The length of the CDR3 is 16 residues. V gave up 0 bases and J gave up 5 bases, with 13 bases separating them. CDR3: CASSQDKGRSNEKLFF. The CDR3 DNA reads TGTGCCAGCAGCCAAGATAAGGGGAGATCGAATGAAAAACTGTTTTTT.

The chain has TRBV10-3 and TRBJ2-4; TRBD2 aligns across 10 bases. The CDR3 contains 17 residues. V lost 0 bases and J lost 1; bases outside the gene matches: 3. CDR1 is ENHRY and CDR2 is SYGVKD in the germline V gene. CDR3 in amino acids: CAISESPGLAAKNIQYF. CDR3 bases: TGTGCCATCAGTGAGTCACCGGGACTAGCGGCCAAAAACATTCAGTACTTC.

This chain connects TRBV15 to TRBJ2-1, with 7 bases lining up with TRBD1. Trimming took 5 bases from V and 9 from J; bases not matched to a gene: 7. CDR3 length: 13 residues. The germline gives CDR1 LNHNV, CDR2 YYDKDF (reference sequence). The CDR3 region has the DNA TGTGCCACCAGCTGGACAGGTACAATTGAGCAGTTCTTC. Translation gives CATSWTGTIEQFF.

J is TRBJ2-2 and V is TRBV6-1; D call uncertain. Germline CDR1 MNHNS, CDR2 SASEGT. V shed 6 bases and J shed 0 bases, with 8 bases lying between them. The CDR3 is 14 residues long. In DNA form, the CDR3 reads TGTGCCAGCAGCCCTTTCGCGAACACCGGGGAGCTGTTTTTT. Translation gives CASSPFANTGELFF.

The chain's CDR3 is CASSLTSGSTIGELFF. The CDR3 bases are TGTGCCAGCAGTCTAACTAGCGGGAGTACGATCGGGGAGCTGTTTTTT. The rearrangement links TRBV27 to TRBJ2-2; 11 nucleotides match TRBD2. The germline CDR1 and CDR2 sequences are MNHEY and SMNVEV (reference sequence). The CDR3 runs to 16 residues. Trimming took 5 bases from V and 7 from J; bases not matched to a gene: 9.

CDR3 in amino acids: CASSSDDRGGQPQHF. CDR3 bases: TGTGCCAGCAGTTCGGACGACAGGGGTGGGCAGCCCCAGCATTTT. The rearrangement uses TRBV27 and TRBJ1-5, with TRBD1 matching over 8 bases. CDR3 length equals 15 residues. Losses at the gene ends were 4 bases for V and 7 bases for J; bases not matched to a gene: 9. CDR1 and CDR2 from the germline V gene are MNHEY and SMNVEV (reference sequence).

The V and J genes are TRBV9 and TRBJ2-2; D may be TRBD1 (5 bases). V was trimmed by 0 bases and J by 2 bases, leaving 11 bases between them. The CDR3 contains 16 residues. From germline, CDR1 is SGDLS and CDR2 YYNGEE. The CDR3 here is CASSVGSGRNTGELFF. CDR3 nucleotide sequence: TGTGCCAGCAGCGTAGGGTCAGGGCGAAACACCGGGGAGCTGTTTTTT. The full variable domain, its missing parts supplied by reference TRBV9 and TRBJ2-2, is DSGVTQTPKHLITATGQRVTLRCSPRSGDLSVYWYQQSLDQGLQFLIQYYNGEERAKGNILERFSAQQFPDLHSELNLSSLELGDSALYFCASSVGSGRNTGELFFGEGSRLTVL.

This clone was observed a handful of times. The chain uses TRBV5-1 and TRBJ2-1; a possible D gene is TRBD2 (5 bases). Trimming pared 1 base from V and 0 bases from J, leaving 11 bases between. The germline V gene encodes CDR1 SGHRS and CDR2 YFSETQ. This CDR3 region has 16 residues. The chain's CDR3 is CASSLFYGDSYNEQFF. The CDR3 DNA follows: TGCGCCAGCAGCTTGTTCTACGGGGACTCCTACAATGAGCAGTTCTTC. The full variable domain, with the rest looked up from reference TRBV5-1 and TRBJ2-1, is KAGVTQTPRYLIKTRGQQVTLSCSPISGHRSVSWYQQTPGQGLQFLFEYFSETQRNKGNFPGRFSGRQFSNSRSEMNVSTLELGDSALYLCASSLFYGDSYNEQFFGPGTRLTVL.

This chain uses TRBV19 with TRBJ1-5; unclear D gene. Germline V gene data show CDR1 as LNHDA and CDR2 as SQIVND (reference sequence). The length of the CDR3 is 12 residues. Between the trimmed V and J ends, which lost 5 bases and 5 bases, there was a span of 7 bases. CDR3 in DNA: TGTGCCAGTAGTTCCTCACATCAGCCCCAGCATTTT. Protein product: CASSSSHQPQHF.

The V call is TRBV6-1, the J call TRBJ2-1; D is uncertain. The V gene lost 2 bases and the J gene lost 15 bases, with 20 bases spanning the gap. This CDR3 has 14 residues. Germline CDR1 reads MNHNS; CDR2 reads SASEGT. CDR3 nucleotides: TGTGCCAGCAGTGAATTCACTCGGAGTGTGAGGCTGTTCTTC. Protein product: CASSEFTRSVRLFF.

The chain combines TRBV7-2 with TRBJ1-1; maybe TRBD1 (5 bases). The CDR3 contains 14 residues. Germline V gene sequence: CDR1 SGHTA, CDR2 FQGNSA. The V and J ends lost 2 bases and 4 bases respectively, with 11 bases between them. CDR3 region: CASSLRRGFTEAFF. The CDR3 DNA is TGTGCCAGCAGCTTACGTCGGGGGTTCACTGAAGCTTTCTTT.

This clone showed up just a few times. The rearrangement joins TRBV30 to TRBJ1-4; D not certain. Trimming removed 4 bases from V and 7 bases from J, with 4 bases in between. This CDR3 contains 10 residues. Germline loops: CDR1 GTSNPN, CDR2 SVGIG (reference sequence). The CDR3 loop is CAWMAEKLFF. The DNA for the CDR3 is TGTGCCTGGATGGCTGAAAAACTGTTTTTT.

V is TRBV19 and J is TRBJ1-2, with D unclear. Trimming cost V 3 bases and J 8 bases, with 22 bases left between them. Germline CDR1 LNHDA, CDR2 SQIVND (reference sequence). The CDR3 covers 16 residues. This chain's CDR3 is CASSIWVTLSQHGYTF. CDR3 nucleotides: TGTGCCAGTAGTATTTGGGTGACACTGAGTCAGCACGGCTACACCTTC.

This clone has just one count. V and J are TRBV5-4 and TRBJ2-2; possible D gene TRBD2, 6 bases. CDR1 is SGHNT and CDR2 is YYREEE in the germline V gene (reference sequence). The CDR3 contains 16 residues. Trimming stripped 2 bases from V and 6 bases from J, with 17 bases between. The CDR3 loop is CASSLPTAGMAGELFF. The CDR3 DNA sequence: TGTGCCAGCAGCTTACCCACGGCGGGAATGGCCGGGGAGCTGTTTTTT.

V is TRBV30 and J is TRBJ2-1, with D perhaps given as TRBD1 or TRBD2 (5 bases each). This CDR3 has 13 residues. The V and J ends lost 0 bases and 13 bases respectively, with 16 bases between them. Per germline, CDR1 GTSNPN and CDR2 SVGIG (reference sequence). The CDR3 here is CAWSVQAAGSQFF. The CDR3 coding sequence is TGTGCCTGGAGTGTACAGGCGGCGGGTTCCCAGTTCTTC.

This clone was seen a few times. The chain uses TRBV7-9 and TRBJ1-5; D unclear. Germline assignment: CDR1 SEHNR and CDR2 FQNEAQ (reference sequence). The germline V and J ends were trimmed by 3 bases and 1 base, with 7 bases remaining between them. The CDR3 extends over 14 amino acids. The CDR3 nucleotides are TGTGCCAGCAGCTTTGGCAGCAGCAATCAGCCCCAGCATTTT. Translation gives CASSFGSSNQPQHF. Full variable domain (rest looked up from reference TRBV7-9 and TRBJ1-5): DTGVSQNPRHKITKRGQNVTFRCDPISEHNRLYWYRQTLGQGPEFLTYFQNEAQLEKSRLLSDRFSAERPKGSFSTLEIQRTEQGDSAMYLCASSFGSSNQPQHFGDGTRLSIL.

This sequence joins TRBV28 and TRBJ1-6; D might be TRBD1 (6 bases). CDR3 length equals 15 residues. The V end was cut by 7 bases, the J end by 8 bases, with 18 bases between. From germline, CDR1 is MDHEN and CDR2 SYDVKM. CDR3 coding DNA: TGTGCCAGCACGGGGTCTACAGGGCCCCATTCACCCCTCCACTTT. Its translation: CASTGSTGPHSPLHF.

V usage is TRBV5-6 and J usage is TRBJ1-2; 10 bases map to TRBD1. The length of the CDR3 is 15 residues. The V gene end was trimmed by 2 bases and the J gene end by 2 bases; junction bases not matched to a gene: 3. In germline, CDR1 is SGHDT, CDR2 YYEEEE. The CDR3 DNA reads as TGTGCCAGCAGCTTTGTGGACAGGGGGAACTATGGCTACACCTTC. Translating it yields CASSFVDRGNYGYTF.

The chain combines TRBV5-4 with TRBJ1-2; D is unclear. The CDR3 sequence is 12 residues long. CDR1 SGHNT and CDR2 YYREEE come from the germline V gene (reference sequence). V lost 2 bases and J lost 4, with 6 bases in between. The CDR3 coding sequence is TGTGCCAGCAGCTTCGACGGCTATGGCTACACCTTC. Its translation: CASSFDGYGYTF.

The gene calls are TRBV7-9 and TRBJ1-2; D gene unclear. Per the germline V gene, CDR1 is SEHNR and CDR2 is FQNEAQ (reference sequence). The germline V and J ends were trimmed by 3 bases and 8 bases, with 19 bases remaining between them. There are 15 residues in the CDR3. Here the CDR3 reads CASSFGNLRLGGYTF. CDR3 bases: TGTGCCAGCAGCTTCGGAAACCTAAGACTGGGAGGCTACACCTTC. Full variable domain (rest looked up from reference TRBV7-9 and TRBJ1-2): DTGVSQNPRHKITKRGQNVTFRCDPISEHNRLYWYRQTLGQGPEFLTYFQNEAQLEKSRLLSDRFSAERPKGSFSTLEIQRTEQGDSAMYLCASSFGNLRLGGYTFGSGTRLTVV.

The V gene is TRBV2, the J gene TRBJ1-3, with a tentative D call TRBD1 (5 bases). The V gene lost 4 bases and the J gene lost 3 bases, with 16 bases spanning the gap. Germline-derived CDR1 and CDR2 are SNHLY and FYNNEI. CDR3 length: 16 residues. CDR3 coding DNA: TGTGCCAGCAGTGCGGGTAGGGGCTTGGTTGGAAACACCATATATTTT. Its translation: CASSAGRGLVGNTIYF.

The rearrangement links TRBV10-1 to TRBJ2-3; the match to TRBD2 covers 16 bases. J gave up 3 bases and V 0 bases, and 6 bases lay outside the gene matches. The CDR3 loop spans 19 amino acids. The germline V gene encodes CDR1 WNHNN and CDR2 SYGVQD (reference sequence). DNA for the CDR3: TGCGCCAGCAGTGAGTCGGGACTAGCGGGAGGGTCGTGGACAGATACGCAGTATTTT. Translating it yields CASSESGLAGGSWTDTQYF.

The gene calls are TRBV6-6 and TRBJ1-1; D remains unclear. CDR3 length: 13 residues. V lost 8 bases and J lost 0, with 10 bases in between. CDR1 MNHNY and CDR2 SVGAGI come from the germline V gene (reference sequence). The CDR3 region is CASAVRMNTEAFF. DNA of the CDR3: TGTGCCAGCGCCGTTCGCATGAACACTGAAGCTTTCTTT.